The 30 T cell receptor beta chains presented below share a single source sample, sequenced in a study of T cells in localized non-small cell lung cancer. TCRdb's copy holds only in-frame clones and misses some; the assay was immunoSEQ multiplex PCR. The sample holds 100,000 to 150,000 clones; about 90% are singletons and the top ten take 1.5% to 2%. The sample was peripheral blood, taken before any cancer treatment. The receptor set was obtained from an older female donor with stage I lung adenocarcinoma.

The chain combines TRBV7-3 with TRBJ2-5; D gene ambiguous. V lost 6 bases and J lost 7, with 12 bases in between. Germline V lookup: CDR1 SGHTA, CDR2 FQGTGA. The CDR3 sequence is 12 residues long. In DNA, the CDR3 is TGTGCCAGCAGTTTGTCGCACGGGACCCAGTACTTC. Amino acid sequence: CASSLSHGTQYF.

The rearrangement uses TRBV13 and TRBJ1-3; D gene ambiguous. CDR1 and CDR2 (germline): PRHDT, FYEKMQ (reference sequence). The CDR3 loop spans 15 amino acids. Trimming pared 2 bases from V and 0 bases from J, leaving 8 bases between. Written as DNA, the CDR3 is TGTGCCAGCAGCTTACGGCAGGCCTCTGGAAACACCATATATTTT. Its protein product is CASSLRQASGNTIYF.

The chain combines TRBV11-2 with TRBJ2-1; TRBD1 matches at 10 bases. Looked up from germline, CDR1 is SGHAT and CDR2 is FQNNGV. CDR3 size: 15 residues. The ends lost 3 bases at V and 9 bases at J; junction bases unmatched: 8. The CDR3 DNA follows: TGTGCCAGCAGCTTCTGGGACAGGGGAGTCGGTGAGCAGTTCTTC. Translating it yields CASSFWDRGVGEQFF.

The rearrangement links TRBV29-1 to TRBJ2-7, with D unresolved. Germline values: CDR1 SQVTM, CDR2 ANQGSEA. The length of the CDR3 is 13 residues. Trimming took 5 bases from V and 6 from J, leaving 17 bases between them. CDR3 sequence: CSVRPSQMAEQYF. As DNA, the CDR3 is TGCAGCGTTCGACCCAGTCAGATGGCCGAGCAGTACTTC.

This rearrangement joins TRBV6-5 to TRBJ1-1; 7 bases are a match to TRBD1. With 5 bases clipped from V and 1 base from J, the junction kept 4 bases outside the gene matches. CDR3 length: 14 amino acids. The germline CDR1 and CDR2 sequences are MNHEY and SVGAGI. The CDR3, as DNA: TGTGCCAGCAGTGACAGGGTTTGGAACACTGAAGCTTTCTTT. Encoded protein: CASSDRVWNTEAFF.

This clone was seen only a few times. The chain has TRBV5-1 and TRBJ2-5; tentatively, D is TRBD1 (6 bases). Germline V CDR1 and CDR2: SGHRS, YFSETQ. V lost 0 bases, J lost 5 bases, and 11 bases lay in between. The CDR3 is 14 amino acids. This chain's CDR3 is CASSLEGQWETQYF. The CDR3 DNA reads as TGCGCCAGCAGCTTGGAAGGACAGTGGGAGACCCAGTACTTC.

CDR3 bases: TGTGCCAGCAGCTCCACAGGGAGTAAGACTGAAGCTTTCTTT. Amino acid sequence: CASSSTGSKTEAFF. J is TRBJ1-1 and V is TRBV7-8, with D perhaps TRBD1 (6 bases). CDR3 length: 14 amino acids. Deletions cut 4 bases from V and 5 bases from J, with 14 bases between. Germline CDR1 is SGHVS and CDR2 is FQNEAQ.

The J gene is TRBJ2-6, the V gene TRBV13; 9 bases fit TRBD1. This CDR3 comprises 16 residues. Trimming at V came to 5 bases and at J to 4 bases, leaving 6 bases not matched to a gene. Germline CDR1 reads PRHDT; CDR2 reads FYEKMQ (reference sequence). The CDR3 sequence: CASSRGQGSGANVLTF. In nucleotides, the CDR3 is TGTGCCAGCAGCCGGGGACAGGGCTCCGGGGCCAACGTCCTGACTTTC.

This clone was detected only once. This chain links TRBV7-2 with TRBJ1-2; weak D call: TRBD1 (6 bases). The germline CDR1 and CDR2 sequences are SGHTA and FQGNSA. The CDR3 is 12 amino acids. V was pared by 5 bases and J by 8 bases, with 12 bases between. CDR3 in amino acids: CASSHQRGGYTF. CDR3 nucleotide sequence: TGTGCCAGCAGCCATCAAAGGGGGGGCTACACCTTC.

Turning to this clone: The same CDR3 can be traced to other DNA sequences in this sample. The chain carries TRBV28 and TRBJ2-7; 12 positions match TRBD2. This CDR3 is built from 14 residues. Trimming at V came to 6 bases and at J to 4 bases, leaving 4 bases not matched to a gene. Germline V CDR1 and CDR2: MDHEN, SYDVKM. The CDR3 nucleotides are TGTGCCAGCAGGCCCGGGACTAGCGGGTACGAGCAGTACTTC. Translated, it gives CASRPGTSGYEQYF.

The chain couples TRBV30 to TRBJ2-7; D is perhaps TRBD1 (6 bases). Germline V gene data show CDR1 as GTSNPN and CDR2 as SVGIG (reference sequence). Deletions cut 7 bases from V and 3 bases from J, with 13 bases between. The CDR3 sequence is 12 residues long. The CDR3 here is CASQTGYYEQYF. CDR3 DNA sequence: TGTGCCTCGCAGACAGGTTACTACGAGCAGTACTTC.

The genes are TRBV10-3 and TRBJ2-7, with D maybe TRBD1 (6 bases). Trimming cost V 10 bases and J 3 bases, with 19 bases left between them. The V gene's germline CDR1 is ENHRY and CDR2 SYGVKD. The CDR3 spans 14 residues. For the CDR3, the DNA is TGTGCCACCGAAAAAATTCAGGGGAACTACGAGCAGTACTTC. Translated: CATEKIQGNYEQYF.

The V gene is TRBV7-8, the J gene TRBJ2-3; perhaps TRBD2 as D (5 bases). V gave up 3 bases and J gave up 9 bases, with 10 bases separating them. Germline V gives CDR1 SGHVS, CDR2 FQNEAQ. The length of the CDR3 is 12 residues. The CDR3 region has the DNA TGTGCCAGCAGCTTCGCGGACTCAACGCAGTATTTT. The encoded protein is CASSFADSTQYF.

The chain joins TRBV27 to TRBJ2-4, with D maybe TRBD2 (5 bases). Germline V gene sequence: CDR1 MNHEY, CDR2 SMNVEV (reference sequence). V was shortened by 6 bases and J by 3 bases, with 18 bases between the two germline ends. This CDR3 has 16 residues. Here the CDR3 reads CASRRRPGFNKNIQYF. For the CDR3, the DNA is TGTGCCAGCAGAAGGAGGCCGGGGTTCAACAAAAACATTCAGTACTTC.

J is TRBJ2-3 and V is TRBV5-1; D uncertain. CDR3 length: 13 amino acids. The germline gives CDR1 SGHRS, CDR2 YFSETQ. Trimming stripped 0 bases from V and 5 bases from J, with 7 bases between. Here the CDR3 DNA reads TGCGCCAGCAGCTTGGCCCATGGAGATACGCAGTATTTT. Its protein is CASSLAHGDTQYF.

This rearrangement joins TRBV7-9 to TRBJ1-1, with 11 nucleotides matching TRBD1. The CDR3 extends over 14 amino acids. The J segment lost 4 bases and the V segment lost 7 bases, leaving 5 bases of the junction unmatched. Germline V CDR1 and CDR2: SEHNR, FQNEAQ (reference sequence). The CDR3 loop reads CASITGTGGTEAFF. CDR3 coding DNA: TGTGCCAGCATCACCGGGACAGGGGGCACTGAAGCTTTCTTT.

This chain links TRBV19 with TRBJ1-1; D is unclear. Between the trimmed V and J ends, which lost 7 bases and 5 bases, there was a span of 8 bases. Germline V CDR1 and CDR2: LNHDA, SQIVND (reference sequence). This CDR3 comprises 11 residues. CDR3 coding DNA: TGTGCCAGTACTCTAGGGACTGAAGCTTTCTTT. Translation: CASTLGTEAFF.

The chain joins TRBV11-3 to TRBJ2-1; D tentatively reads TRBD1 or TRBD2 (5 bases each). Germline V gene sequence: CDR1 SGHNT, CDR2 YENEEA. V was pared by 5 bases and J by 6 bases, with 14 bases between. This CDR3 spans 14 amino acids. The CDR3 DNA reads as TGTGCCAGCAGCCGGGACCCCTCGGGCAATGAGCAGTTCTTC. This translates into CASSRDPSGNEQFF.

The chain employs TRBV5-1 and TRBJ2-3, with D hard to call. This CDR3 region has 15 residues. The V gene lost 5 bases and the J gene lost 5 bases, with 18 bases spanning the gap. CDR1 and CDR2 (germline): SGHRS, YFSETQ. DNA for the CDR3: TGCGCCAGCAGGTCCAGAGGCCCAGACGTAGATACGCAGTATTTT. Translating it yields CASRSRGPDVDTQYF.

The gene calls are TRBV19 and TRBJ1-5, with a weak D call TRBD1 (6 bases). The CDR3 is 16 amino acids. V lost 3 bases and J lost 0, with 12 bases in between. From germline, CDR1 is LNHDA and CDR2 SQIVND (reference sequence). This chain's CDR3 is CASSIGSTGSNQPQHF. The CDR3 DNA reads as TGTGCCAGTAGTATCGGCTCGACAGGTAGCAATCAGCCCCAGCATTTT.

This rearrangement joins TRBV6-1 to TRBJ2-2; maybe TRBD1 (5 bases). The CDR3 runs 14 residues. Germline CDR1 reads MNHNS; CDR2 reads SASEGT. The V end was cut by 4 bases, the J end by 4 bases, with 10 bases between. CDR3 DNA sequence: TGTGCCAGCAGTGGCGACAGACTCACCGGGGAGCTGTTTTTT. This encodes CASSGDRLTGELFF.

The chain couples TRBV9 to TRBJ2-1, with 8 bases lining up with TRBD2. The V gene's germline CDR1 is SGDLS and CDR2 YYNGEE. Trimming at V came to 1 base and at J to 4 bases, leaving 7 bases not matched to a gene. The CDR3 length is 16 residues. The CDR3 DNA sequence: TGTGCCAGCAGCGTAAACTTAGCGGGGCTTTACAATGAGCAGTTCTTC. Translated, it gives CASSVNLAGLYNEQFF.

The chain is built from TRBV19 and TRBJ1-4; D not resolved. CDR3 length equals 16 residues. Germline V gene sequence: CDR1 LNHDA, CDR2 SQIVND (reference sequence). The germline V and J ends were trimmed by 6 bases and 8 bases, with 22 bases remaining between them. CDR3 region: CASSSNLLPFFEKLFF. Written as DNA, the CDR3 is TGTGCCAGTAGCAGTAACCTCCTCCCGTTCTTCGAAAAACTGTTTTTT. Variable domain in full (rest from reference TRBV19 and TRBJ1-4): DGGITQSPKYLFRKEGQNVTLSCEQNLNHDAMYWYRQDPGQGLRLIYYSQIVNDFQKGDIAEGYSVSREKKESFPLTVTSAQKNPTAFYLCASSSNLLPFFEKLFFGSGTQLSVL.

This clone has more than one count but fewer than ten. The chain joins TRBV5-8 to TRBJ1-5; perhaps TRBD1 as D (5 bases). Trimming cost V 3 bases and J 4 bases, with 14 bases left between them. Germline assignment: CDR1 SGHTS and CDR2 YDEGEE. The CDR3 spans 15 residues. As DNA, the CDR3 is TGTGCCAGCAGCTGGGGCGCAATGGGTAATCAGCCCCAGCATTTT. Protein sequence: CASSWGAMGNQPQHF.

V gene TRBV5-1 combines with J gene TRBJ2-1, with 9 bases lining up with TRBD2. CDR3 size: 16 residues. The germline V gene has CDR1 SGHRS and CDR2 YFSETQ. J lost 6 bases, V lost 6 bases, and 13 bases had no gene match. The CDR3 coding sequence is TGCGCCAGCACCCTGACCATAGCGGGAGATGCCAATGAGCAGTTCTTC. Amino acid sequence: CASTLTIAGDANEQFF.

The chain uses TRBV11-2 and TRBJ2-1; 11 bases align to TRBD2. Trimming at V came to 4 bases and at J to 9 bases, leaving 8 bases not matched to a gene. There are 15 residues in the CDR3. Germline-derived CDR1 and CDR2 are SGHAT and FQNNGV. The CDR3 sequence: CASSSLAGGYGEQFF. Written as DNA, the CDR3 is TGTGCCAGCAGCTCCCTAGCGGGAGGCTACGGTGAGCAGTTCTTC.

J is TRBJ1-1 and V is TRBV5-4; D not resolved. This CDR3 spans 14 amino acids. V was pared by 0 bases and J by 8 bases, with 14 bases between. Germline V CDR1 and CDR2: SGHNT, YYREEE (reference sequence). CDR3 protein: CASSLAPSGPEAFF. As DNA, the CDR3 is TGTGCCAGCAGCTTGGCCCCTAGCGGCCCAGAAGCTTTCTTT. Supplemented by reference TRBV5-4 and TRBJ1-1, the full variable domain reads ETGVTQSPTHLIKTRGQQVTLRCSSQSGHNTVSWYQQALGQGPQFIFQYYREEENGRGNFPPRFSGLQFPNYSSELNVNALELDDSALYLCASSLAPSGPEAFFGQGTRLTVV.

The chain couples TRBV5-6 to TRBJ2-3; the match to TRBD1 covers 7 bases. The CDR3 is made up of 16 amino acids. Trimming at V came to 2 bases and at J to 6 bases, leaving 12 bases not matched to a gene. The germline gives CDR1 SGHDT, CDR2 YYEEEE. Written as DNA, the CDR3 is TGTGCCAGCAGCTTTGGGGGCGCAGGGGGTTTCGATACGCAGTATTTT. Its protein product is CASSFGGAGGFDTQYF.

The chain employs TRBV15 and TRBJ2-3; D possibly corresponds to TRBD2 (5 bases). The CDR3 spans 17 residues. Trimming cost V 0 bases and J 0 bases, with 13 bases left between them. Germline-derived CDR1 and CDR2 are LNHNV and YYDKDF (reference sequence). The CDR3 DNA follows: TGTGCCACCAGCAGAGATCTGCTAGCTGCTAGCACAGATACGCAGTATTTT. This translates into CATSRDLLAASTDTQYF.

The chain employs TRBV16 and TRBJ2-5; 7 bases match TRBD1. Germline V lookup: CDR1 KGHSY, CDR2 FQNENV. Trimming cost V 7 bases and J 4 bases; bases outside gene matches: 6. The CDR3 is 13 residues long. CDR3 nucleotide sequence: TGTGCCAGCACCAGGGGGTATGCAGAGACCCAGTACTTC. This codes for CASTRGYAETQYF.